A selection of T cell receptor beta chains follows, all from one sample in a study of shared clonotypes between healthy human individuals. TCRdb's copy holds only in-frame clones and misses some; the assay was immunoSEQ multiplex PCR. The data show roughly 2 million clones, about 95% seen once. The specimen was naive CD8+ T cells sorted from blood. These TCRs come from a man younger than 35 in good health. Both conserved end residues are part of each CDR3. The D gene is left open where the match is weak. The size of a clone is reported for some rows only, either as once, few or many, or as a class for expanded clones.

clone size	V gene	J gene	D gene	CDR3 DNA	CDR3 protein
-	TRBV7-9	TRBJ2-6	-	TGTGCCAGCAGCGGACGACAGCTATCTGGGGCCAACGTCCTGACTTTC	CASSGRQLSGANVLTF
-	TRBV28	TRBJ2-5	-	TGTGCCAGCAGTTACGACCGGGTGGGAGGCCAAGAGACCCAGTACTTC	CASSYDRVGGQETQYF
-	TRBV11-2	TRBJ2-7	TRBD1	TGTGCCAGCAGTAGGACAGGCCGCTCCTACGAGCAGTACTTC	CASSRTGRSYEQYF
-	TRBV5-1	TRBJ1-2	TRBD1	TGCGCCAGCAGCCTTGACAGGGGTGGCGACTATGGCTACACCTTC	CASSLDRGGDYGYTF
few	TRBV9	TRBJ1-2	-	TGTGCCAGCAGCGTAGGTGCCAGCAGCTATGGCTACACCTTC	CASSVGASSYGYTF
-	TRBV11-2	TRBJ1-3	-	TGTGCCAGCAGCGCTCTTGAGGGGGAGACGTACACCATATATTTT	CASSALEGETYTIYF
-	TRBV19	TRBJ1-4	TRBD1	TGTGCCAGTAGCCCTACAGGGGTGGGTGAAAAACTGTTTTTT	CASSPTGVGEKLFF
once	TRBV5-1	TRBJ2-7	TRBD1	TGCGCCAGCAGCTTGGGGCAGGGGGCTTACGAGCAGTACTTC	CASSLGQGAYEQYF
-	TRBV10-3	TRBJ2-3	TRBD2	TGTGCCATCAGTGAACTAGCGGGACCCACAGATACGCAGTATTTT	CAISELAGPTDTQYF
-	TRBV2	TRBJ2-7	TRBD1	TGTGCCAGGGGGACACAGGGGGGCCACGAGCAGTACTTC	CARGTQGGHEQYF
-	TRBV27	TRBJ1-4	TRBD1	TGTGCCAGCAGTTTTGGGACAGGGAATGAAAAACTGTTTTTT	CASSFGTGNEKLFF
-	TRBV30	TRBJ1-5	TRBD1	TGTGCCTGGGGTCATACAGGGGTGGGACAGCCCCAGCATTTT	CAWGHTGVGQPQHF
-	TRBV10-3	TRBJ2-3	TRBD2	TGTGCCATCAGTGAGTCTACTAGCGGCCTCACAGATACGCAGTATTTT	CAISESTSGLTDTQYF
-	TRBV9	TRBJ2-7	-	TGTGCCAGCAGCGTAGGGATAGGGGCCACCTACGAGCAGTACTTC	CASSVGIGATYEQYF
-	TRBV28	TRBJ1-2	TRBD1	TGTGCCAGCAGGTGGCAGGGGGATGGCTATGGCTACACCTTC	CASRWQGDGYGYTF
once	TRBV29-1	TRBJ1-1	TRBD1	TGCAGCGTGTTGGACAGGGGGCATACTGAAGCTTTCTTT	CSVLDRGHTEAFF
-	TRBV4-3	TRBJ2-5	TRBD1	TGCGCCAGCAGCCAAGAGGGCAGGGGGCAAGAGACCCAGTACTTC	CASSQEGRGQETQYF
-	TRBV7-9	TRBJ2-5	TRBD1	TGTGCCAGCAGCGTAAACCCGGGGACAGCGCAAGAGACCCAGTACTTC	CASSVNPGTAQETQYF
-	TRBV19	TRBJ1-2	-	TGTGCCAGTAGTACGCGGGCCCACGGCCCCTATGGCTACACCTTC	CASSTRAHGPYGYTF
-	TRBV10-3	TRBJ2-1	-	TGTGCCATCGGGCAATATGGCTCCTACAATGAGCAGTTCTTC	CAIGQYGSYNEQFF
-	TRBV7-9	TRBJ2-3	-	TGTGCCAGCAGCTTAGCATCCGGGGGCTACACAGATACGCAGTATTTT	CASSLASGGYTDTQYF